The T cell receptor beta chain described here comes from a study of T cells in Graves' hyperthyroidism and ophthalmopathy. Whole-study findings and limits: Ophthalmopathy, as predicted by the model, came a median about six months after the prediction. Blood also carried most thyroid clonotypes expanded above 0.001.

Amplification yielded TCR beta CDR3 regions, with RNA transcripts as the source. HTBI primers were the set used in a first-round RT-PCR of the TCR CDR3. One entry per CDR3 protein results from TCRdb running MiXCR on the multiplex PCR reads. The sample consists of 480,000 or so distinct CDR3 sequences, about 15% of them appearing once. This CDR3 comprises 15 residues. Germline trimming cut 5 bases from V and 7 bases from J; bases unmatched to any gene: 5. Germline V CDR1 and CDR2: SGHTA, FQGNSA. The table lists this clonotype with a count of one. Its specificity is unknown. This chain uses TRBV7-2 with TRBJ2-2, with 12 nucleotides matching TRBD2. The specimen was blood. The TCR sequence derives from a woman younger than 30 with Graves' hyperthyroidism. CDR3 sequence (DNA): TGTGCCAGCAGCCCGACTAGCGGGAGAGTCGGGGAGCTGTTTTTT. Translated, it gives CASSPTSGRVGELFF.